These 20 T cell receptor beta chains came from one sample sequenced in a study of T cells in Graves' hyperthyroidism and ophthalmopathy. The investigators amplified TCR beta CDR3 regions from RNA transcripts. A first-round RT-PCR of the TCR CDR3 used the HTBI primer set. TCRdb ran MiXCR on the multiplex PCR reads and lists one entry per CDR3 protein. The sample has more than 500,000 distinct CDR3 sequences; roughly 14% are singletons. Sequencing used blood. The receptors were gathered from a woman in her thirties or forties with Graves' ophthalmopathy.

The chain recombines TRBV19 with TRBJ1-2; D ambiguous. Germline V lookup: CDR1 LNHDA, CDR2 SQIVND (reference sequence). The CDR3 length is 13 residues. Trimming removed 6 bases at V and 2 bases at J, with 10 bases between. The CDR3 region is CASRKDGNYGYTF. CDR3 DNA: TGTGCCAGTAGAAAGGACGGAAACTATGGCTACACCTTC.

In its sample, this clonotype was seen a few times. This rearrangement joins TRBV11-2 to TRBJ2-6; D unresolved. This CDR3 region has 16 residues. Trimming removed 1 base at V and 0 bases at J, with 7 bases between. The germline gives CDR1 SGHAT, CDR2 FQNNGV. This CDR3 is CASSLVGHSGANVLTF. In nucleotides, the CDR3 is TGTGCCAGCAGCTTAGTTGGGCACTCTGGGGCCAACGTCCTGACTTTC.

This clonotype was picked up many times. The rearrangement joins TRBV12-5 to TRBJ1-2; 7 bases map to TRBD1. Trimming at V came to 6 bases and at J to 0 bases, leaving 4 bases not matched to a gene. The CDR3 runs to 14 residues. Germline-derived CDR1 and CDR2 are LGHNT and FRNRAP. The CDR3 region has the DNA TGTGCTAGTGGCTGGGACAGCGCTAACTATGGCTACACCTTC. It translates to CASGWDSANYGYTF.

There are many counts of this clonotype. The chain is built from TRBV30 and TRBJ2-5; no clear D. The CDR3 loop spans 12 amino acids. From germline, CDR1 is GTSNPN and CDR2 SVGIG (reference sequence). The germline V and J ends were trimmed by 0 bases and 7 bases, with 9 bases remaining between them. The CDR3 is CAWSVIGRTQYF. CDR3 DNA: TGTGCCTGGAGTGTAATCGGGCGGACCCAGTACTTC.

This clonotype was seen at least ten times. The rearrangement joins TRBV6-5 to TRBJ1-1; D is possibly TRBD1 (5 bases). Trimming removed 7 bases at V and 3 bases at J, with 15 bases between. The CDR3 contains 14 residues. CDR1 MNHEY and CDR2 SVGAGI come from the germline V gene. CDR3 sequence: CASIPQGVHTEAFF. CDR3 sequence (DNA): TGTGCCAGCATTCCCCAGGGAGTTCACACTGAAGCTTTCTTT.

This clonotype was seen ten or more times. The chain recombines TRBV7-6 with TRBJ1-1, with D perhaps TRBD1 (5 bases). Germline CDR1 SGHVS, CDR2 FNYEAQ. The CDR3 spans 15 residues. Trimming took off 5 bases at V and 6 bases at J, with 19 bases between the two ends. The CDR3 region is CASSLSQGTRAEAFF. CDR3 DNA: TGTGCCAGCAGCCTTAGCCAGGGTACTCGCGCTGAAGCTTTCTTT.

Ten or more counts support this clonotype. V usage is TRBV9 and J usage is TRBJ1-2; D is ambiguous. Per the germline V gene, CDR1 is SGDLS and CDR2 is YYNGEE. Trimming shortened V by 3 bases and J by 7 bases, and 7 bases separated the two germline ends. This CDR3 is built from 11 residues. CDR3 sequence reads: CASSGISGYTF. The CDR3 coding sequence is TGTGCCAGCAGCGGTATATCTGGCTACACCTTC.

The rearrangement links TRBV25-1 to TRBJ1-2; D is possibly TRBD1 (6 bases). The CDR3 has 13 amino acids. V was trimmed by 9 bases and J by 3 bases, leaving 14 bases between them. The V gene's germline CDR1 is MGHDK and CDR2 SYGVNS. CDR3 sequence reads: CASRMTGYYGYTF. The DNA of the CDR3 is TGTGCCAGTCGGATGACAGGCTACTATGGCTACACCTTC.

This clonotype was counted a single time. V is TRBV6-2 or TRBV6-3 and J is TRBJ1-5; TRBD1 agrees at 8 bases. Looked up from germline, CDR1 is MNHEY and CDR2 is SVGEGT. Unmatched junction bases numbered 15, after V lost 6 bases and J lost 5 bases. CDR3 length: 17 residues. The CDR3 is CASSRSGTGRWHQPQHF. The CDR3 coding sequence is TGTGCCAGCAGCCGCTCCGGGACAGGACGGTGGCATCAGCCCCAGCATTTT.

Concerning this clonotype: The germline gene is not matched at one end of the junction; a read error may be the cause. The chain employs TRBV6-2 or TRBV6-3 and TRBJ2-3; 8 bases agree with TRBD2. From germline, CDR1 is MNHEY and CDR2 SVGEGT. The CDR3 is made up of 18 amino acids. The CDR3 protein is CVSSYSPGLVRSTDTQYF. The CDR3 region has the DNA TGTGTCAGCAGTTACTCCCCGGGACTAGTCCGGAGCACAGATACGCAGTATTTT.

V gene TRBV12-3 or TRBV12-4 combines with J gene TRBJ1-1; D unresolved. CDR3 size: 13 residues. V gave up 8 bases and J gave up 4 bases, with 14 bases separating them. The CDR3 sequence: CASCLRGGTEAFF. CDR3 nucleotides: TGTGCCAGCTGCCTTCGGGGAGGCACTGAAGCTTTCTTT.

This clonotype was counted at least ten times. The V call is TRBV27, the J call TRBJ1-2; TRBD1 agrees at 8 bases. This CDR3 comprises 18 residues. Per germline, CDR1 MNHEY and CDR2 SMNVEV (reference sequence). The V and J ends lost 2 bases and 5 bases, in that order; junction bases with no gene match: 16. The CDR3 sequence is CASSLIQGGAGSTYGYTF. CDR3 nucleotide sequence: TGTGCCAGCAGTTTAATACAGGGGGGGGCAGGATCGACTTATGGCTACACCTTC.

This clonotype was counted many times. The chain employs TRBV12-3 or TRBV12-4 and TRBJ2-7; D call uncertain. There are 16 residues in the CDR3. The V end was cut by 5 bases, the J end by 0 bases, with 17 bases between. In nucleotides, the CDR3 is TGTGCCAGCAGTCCCGGCCGACATTGGAGCTCCTACGAGCAGTACTTC. Translated: CASSPGRHWSSYEQYF.

The table lists this clonotype with many counts. The chain combines TRBV15 with TRBJ2-7; D gene uncertain. V was cut by 2 bases and J by 4 bases, with 18 bases left in between. The CDR3 runs 16 residues. From germline, CDR1 is LNHNV and CDR2 YYDKDF (reference sequence). The CDR3 loop reads CATSRKNSPTTYEQYF. The CDR3 nucleotides read TGTGCCACCAGCAGAAAGAATAGCCCGACCACTTACGAGCAGTACTTC.

This clonotype was found many times. The chain carries TRBV6-1 and TRBJ2-7, with 8 bases aligning to TRBD2. Germline assignment: CDR1 MNHNS and CDR2 SASEGT. J lost 7 bases, V lost 4 bases, and 12 bases had no gene match. The CDR3 spans 15 residues. CDR3 sequence (DNA): TGTGCCAGCAGTGGAACCCGAGCGGGAGAGGGAGAGCAGTACTTC. The encoded protein is CASSGTRAGEGEQYF.

In this sample, this clonotype turned up many times. V gene TRBV27 combines with J gene TRBJ2-7, with a tentative D call TRBD2 (6 bases). Looked up from germline, CDR1 is MNHEY and CDR2 is SMNVEV (reference sequence). The CDR3 consists of 15 residues. V shed 3 bases and J shed 2 bases, with 14 bases lying between them. CDR3 region: CASSLAWGEPYEQYF. The CDR3 nucleotides are TGTGCCAGCAGTTTGGCGTGGGGGGAACCCTACGAGCAGTACTTC.

This clonotype appeared many times. The J gene is TRBJ2-7, the V gene TRBV28; 10 positions match TRBD2. CDR3 length: 14 residues. Losses at the gene ends were 6 bases for V and 9 bases for J; bases not matched to a gene: 11. Germline V gene lookup returns CDR1 MDHEN and CDR2 SYDVKM. CDR3 DNA: TGTGCCAGCAGCAGGACTAGCGGCCCTACGGGGCAGTACTTC. Protein product: CASSRTSGPTGQYF.

This clonotype has a count of ten or more. The chain carries TRBV20-1 and TRBJ1-2; tentatively, D is TRBD1 (6 bases). Trimming stripped 0 bases from V and 8 bases from J, with 13 bases between. This CDR3 comprises 13 residues. CDR1 is DFQATT and CDR2 is SNEGSKA in the germline V gene (reference sequence). CDR3 in amino acids: CSAREPGHSGYTF. In DNA form, the CDR3 reads TGCAGTGCTAGAGAGCCGGGACATTCCGGCTACACCTTC.

This clonotype was recorded many times. This chain links TRBV2 with TRBJ1-2, with TRBD1 matching 8 bases. The CDR3 is made up of 14 amino acids. V dropped 5 bases and J dropped 4; count of bases not matched to a gene: 6. Germline CDR1 and CDR2: SNHLY and FYNNEI. The CDR3 sequence is CASSPQGVVYGYTF. The CDR3 DNA sequence: TGTGCCAGCAGTCCACAGGGGGTAGTCTATGGCTACACCTTC.

This clonotype was detected ten times or more. The chain has TRBV10-3 and TRBJ1-1; TRBD1 matches at 7 bases. V trimming: 2 bases; J trimming: 4 bases; junction bases outside the gene matches: 4. This CDR3 has 14 amino acids. CDR1 ENHRY and CDR2 SYGVKD come from the germline V gene. CDR3 in DNA: TGTGCCATCAGTGAGGAACAGGGGCTCACTGAAGCTTTCTTT. This codes for CAISEEQGLTEAFF.